This is a list of T cell receptor beta chains from one sample in a study of T-cell memory formation after mild COVID-19. TCRdb used MiXCR to reprocess the 5' RACE reads, holding one entry per CDR3 protein. The sample yields 300,000 to 350,000 distinct CDR3 sequences, roughly an eighth seen once. The source material was PBMCs or a T cell subset sorted from them (not recorded which). Receptor source: a man aged 18 to 29 who had mild COVID-19 (a few samples of this study predate the infection). Cell type and time point are not known. Both conserved end residues are part of each CDR3. The D gene is left open where the match is weak. Size is omitted from some rows. Given values are once, few, many or a class for expanded clones.

v_call	j_call	clone_size	d_call	cdr3_nt	cdr3_aa
TRBV20-1	TRBJ1-6	few	-	TGCAGTGCTAGACAACAGGGCTTGGGATCACCCCTCCACTTT	CSARQQGLGSPLHF
TRBV3-1	TRBJ2-1	-	-	TGTGCCAGCAGCGACCGTGCGCGGGTCGGCTATGAGCAGTTCTTC	CASSDRARVGYEQFF
TRBV12-3/TRBV12-4	TRBJ2-1	-	-	TGTGCCAGCAGTTCCCAGAACAATGAGCAGTTCTTC	CASSSQNNEQFF
TRBV5-1	TRBJ2-7	few	-	TGCGCCAGCAGTCCTGGGGTGGACTACGAGCAGTACTTC	CASSPGVDYEQYF
TRBV5-1	TRBJ2-1	few	-	TGCGCCAGCAGCTTGGGCCTTAGTGGTATTGATGAGCAGTTCTTC	CASSLGLSGIDEQFF
TRBV28	TRBJ2-3	-	TRBD2	TGTGCCAGCAGCCGACCCGGGACTAGCGGGCCGAGGAAGTATTTT	CASSRPGTSGPRKYF
TRBV5-1	TRBJ2-5	-	-	TGCGCCAGCAGCTTGGCCGTTCTAGCGGAGACCCAGTACTTC	CASSLAVLAETQYF
TRBV10-1	TRBJ2-3	few	-	TGCGCCACCTCGCAAGGCACAGATACGCAGTATTTT	CATSQGTDTQYF
TRBV4-3	TRBJ1-2	-	-	TGCGCCAGCAGCCAAGTAAGGGGGTGTTGTGGCTACACCTTC	CASSQVRGCCGYTF
TRBV4-1	TRBJ2-7	-	-	TGCGCCAGCAGCCAAGATTCAGGGGAATGGGAGCAGTACTTC	CASSQDSGEWEQYF
TRBV4-2	TRBJ2-3	-	-	TGTGCCAGCAGCCAAGGTCCGGGAGAGGATACGCAGTATTTT	CASSQGPGEDTQYF
TRBV7-2	TRBJ2-7	few	-	TGTGCCAGCAGCTTAGCCGCAGGAAGTCCCGGCGAGCAGTACTTC	CASSLAAGSPGEQYF
TRBV27	TRBJ2-7	few	-	TGTGCCAGCAGCCTTAGAGCCTCCTACGAGCAGTACTTC	CASSLRASYEQYF
TRBV4-3	TRBJ2-1	-	TRBD1	TGCGCCAGCAGCCAGGGAACAGGGGACTCCTACAATGAGCAGTTCTTC	CASSQGTGDSYNEQFF
TRBV5-1	TRBJ2-7	-	TRBD1	TGCGCCAGCAGCCAGGGACAGATCTACGAGCAGTACTTC	CASSQGQIYEQYF
TRBV7-6	TRBJ2-5	-	-	TGTGCCAGCAGCTTAGGGGGGACTCTCCAAGAGACCCAGTACTTC	CASSLGGTLQETQYF
TRBV7-6	TRBJ2-7	few	-	TGTGCCAGCAGCCGAGGGGCAGTTTCTATCTACGAGCAGTACTTC	CASSRGAVSIYEQYF
TRBV30	TRBJ2-5	-	-	TGTGCCTGGAGTAAACAAGAGACCCAGTACTTC	CAWSKQETQYF
TRBV2	TRBJ1-2	-	-	TGTGCCAGCACGTCACAGTGGGATGGCTACACCTTC	CASTSQWDGYTF
TRBV7-7	TRBJ2-3	-	-	TGTGCTAGCAGCGTTGGAGGGCTTGGAGATACGCAGTATTTT	CASSVGGLGDTQYF
TRBV11-2	TRBJ2-6	-	-	TGTGCCAGCTCAGATGGGCGCGGGCGGCGCTCTGGGGCCAACGTCCTGACTTTC	CASSDGRGRRSGANVLTF
TRBV6-6	TRBJ1-2	many	-	TGTGCCAGCAGTTACGTTACACACTATGGCTACACCTTC	CASSYVTHYGYTF
TRBV20-1	TRBJ1-6	-	-	TGCAGTGCTAGAAAGGGCACAGGGACGGGAGAATCACCCCTCCACTTT	CSARKGTGTGESPLHF
TRBV5-1	TRBJ2-3	many	TRBD2	TGCGCCAGCAGCTCCAGGACTAGCGGGGGTCGCACAGATACGCAGTATTTT	CASSSRTSGGRTDTQYF
TRBV18	TRBJ1-4	-	TRBD1	TGTGCCAGCTCACCACCTGACAGGGTTTTTAATGAAAAACTGTTTTTT	CASSPPDRVFNEKLFF
TRBV25-1	TRBJ1-1	few	-	TGTGCCAGCATTTCTGGAAAAGGGTTGGAAGCTTTCTTT	CASISGKGLEAFF
TRBV12-3/TRBV12-4	TRBJ1-5	-	-	TGTGCCAGCGGACGACCACATAATCAGCCCCAGCATTTT	CASGRPHNQPQHF
TRBV15	TRBJ1-2	-	-	TGTGCCACCAGCAGTAGTCAGGGTGGCTACACCTTC	CATSSSQGGYTF
TRBV5-1	TRBJ2-2	few	TRBD1	TGCGCCAGCAGCCTTACAGGGGGCGCAGGAACCGGGGAGCTGTTTTTT	CASSLTGGAGTGELFF
TRBV12-3/TRBV12-4	TRBJ2-3	few	-	TGTGCCAGCACGACAGCTTTGGGGGGCACAGATACGCAGTATTTT	CASTTALGGTDTQYF
TRBV6-2/TRBV6-3	TRBJ2-5	-	-	TGTGCCAGCCGATACCTTCCTCGGACAGAAAAAGAGACCCAGTACTTC	CASRYLPRTEKETQYF
TRBV15	TRBJ2-1	-	TRBD1	TGTGCCACCGGGGACGGACAGGGGTCAAGTGAGCAGTTCTTC	CATGDGQGSSEQFF
TRBV7-2	TRBJ1-3	-	-	TGTGCCAGCAGCTTACAGCAGGGCGCGACTGGAAACACCATATATTTT	CASSLQQGATGNTIYF
TRBV11-2	TRBJ1-6	-	-	TGTGCCAGCAGCTTAGTGGCCTGGCGGGGACCGCGGGGATCACCCCTCCACTTT	CASSLVAWRGPRGSPLHF
TRBV4-2	TRBJ1-6	-	TRBD1	TGTGCCAGCAGCCAACCACAGGGGTCACCCCTCCACTTT	CASSQPQGSPLHF
TRBV7-6	TRBJ2-1	few	TRBD2	TGTGCCAGCAGCGCGAGCGGGGGGGCTCTCTATGAGCAGTTCTTC	CASSASGGALYEQFF
TRBV15	TRBJ1-5	few	-	TGTGCCACCAGCGCCGGGGGGCAGCCCCAGCATTTT	CATSAGGQPQHF
TRBV20-1	TRBJ2-5	-	TRBD2	TGCAGTGCTACCCGACTAGCGGGGGAACAAGAGACCCAGTACTTC	CSATRLAGEQETQYF
TRBV9	TRBJ1-3	-	-	TGTGCCAGCAGCGGATATACTGGAAACACCATATATTTT	CASSGYTGNTIYF
TRBV20-1	TRBJ2-4	-	-	TGCAGTGCTAGGGTCGACAGGATGGAGTACTTC	CSARVDRMEYF
TRBV2	TRBJ1-5	-	TRBD1	TGTGCCAGCAGAGTAGCCGGGACAGGGGCCAATCAGCCCCAGCATTTT	CASRVAGTGANQPQHF
TRBV4-1	TRBJ2-2	-	-	TGCGCCAGCAGCCAAGATCCCTGGGGGGCCAGGTCCGGGGAGCTGTTTTTT	CASSQDPWGARSGELFF
TRBV5-4	TRBJ2-7	few	-	TGTGCCAGCAGCCTCTACCCCGGGCCCTACGAGCAGTACTTC	CASSLYPGPYEQYF
TRBV10-3	TRBJ2-3	-	TRBD2	TGTGCCATCTGGCGGGGGGGCCTTACAGATACGCAGTATTTT	CAIWRGGLTDTQYF
TRBV7-2	TRBJ2-4	-	-	TGTGCCAGCAGCTTGAGCGAAGCCAAAAACATTCAGTACTTC	CASSLSEAKNIQYF
TRBV14	TRBJ1-2	-	-	TGTGCCAGCAGCCAGCTATACCTCTATGGCTACACCTTC	CASSQLYLYGYTF
TRBV7-3	TRBJ2-5	many	TRBD2	TGTGCCAGCAGCTTAAGGGGACTAGGAGATAGTCCGGAGACCCAGTACTTC	CASSLRGLGDSPETQYF
TRBV12-3/TRBV12-4	TRBJ2-1	few	-	TGTGCCAGCAGCCTCCGGGACGGGACCTACAATGAGCAGTTCTTC	CASSLRDGTYNEQFF
TRBV20-1	TRBJ2-3	few	-	TGCAGTGCTAGAGGTCGGTGGGGGCAGACAAAGTATTTT	CSARGRWGQTKYF
TRBV7-2	TRBJ2-7	few	-	TGTGCCAGCAGCTCCTACGGACAGCACTACGAGCAGTACTTC	CASSSYGQHYEQYF